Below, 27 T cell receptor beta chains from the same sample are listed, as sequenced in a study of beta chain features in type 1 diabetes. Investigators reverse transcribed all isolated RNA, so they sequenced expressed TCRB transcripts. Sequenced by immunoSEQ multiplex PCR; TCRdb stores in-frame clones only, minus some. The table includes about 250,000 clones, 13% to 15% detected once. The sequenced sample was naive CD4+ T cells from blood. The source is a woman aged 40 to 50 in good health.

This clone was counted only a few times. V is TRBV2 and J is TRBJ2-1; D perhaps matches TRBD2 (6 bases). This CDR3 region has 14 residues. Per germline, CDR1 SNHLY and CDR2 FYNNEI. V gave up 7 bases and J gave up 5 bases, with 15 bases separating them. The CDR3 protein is CASTPSWGDNEQFF. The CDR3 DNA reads TGTGCCAGCACCCCCTCGTGGGGGGACAATGAGCAGTTCTTC.

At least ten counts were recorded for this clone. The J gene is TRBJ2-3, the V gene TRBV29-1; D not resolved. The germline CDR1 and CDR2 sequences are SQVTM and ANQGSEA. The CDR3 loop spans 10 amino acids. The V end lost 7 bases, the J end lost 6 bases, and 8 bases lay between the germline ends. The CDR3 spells CSAGGDTQYF. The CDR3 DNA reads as TGCAGCGCGGGTGGGGATACGCAGTATTTT.

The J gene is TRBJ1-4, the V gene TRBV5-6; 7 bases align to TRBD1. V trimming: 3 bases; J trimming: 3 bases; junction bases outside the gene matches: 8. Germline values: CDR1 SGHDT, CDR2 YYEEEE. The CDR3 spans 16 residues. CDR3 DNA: TGTGCCAGCAGCTCCAGGGGGGCCCCCGCTAATGAAAAACTGTTTTTT. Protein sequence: CASSSRGAPANEKLFF.

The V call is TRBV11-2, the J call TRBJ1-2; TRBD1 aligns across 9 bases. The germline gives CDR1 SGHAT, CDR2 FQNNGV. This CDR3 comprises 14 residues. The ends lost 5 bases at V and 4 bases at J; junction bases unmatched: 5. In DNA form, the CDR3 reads TGTGCCAGCAGCGCAGGGACAGGGCCCTATGGCTACACCTTC. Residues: CASSAGTGPYGYTF.

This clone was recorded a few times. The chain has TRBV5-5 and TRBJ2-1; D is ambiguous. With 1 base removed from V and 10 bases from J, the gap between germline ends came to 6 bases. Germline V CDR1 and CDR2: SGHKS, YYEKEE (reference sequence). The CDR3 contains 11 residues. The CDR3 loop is CASSLYTEQFF. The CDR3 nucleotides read TGTGCCAGCAGCTTGTACACGGAGCAGTTCTTC.

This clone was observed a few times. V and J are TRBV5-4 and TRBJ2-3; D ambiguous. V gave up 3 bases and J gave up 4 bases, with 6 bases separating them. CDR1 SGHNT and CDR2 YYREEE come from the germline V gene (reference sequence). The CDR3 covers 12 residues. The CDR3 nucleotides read TGTGCCAGCAGCTCTCCCCCAGATACGCAGTATTTT. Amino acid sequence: CASSSPPDTQYF.

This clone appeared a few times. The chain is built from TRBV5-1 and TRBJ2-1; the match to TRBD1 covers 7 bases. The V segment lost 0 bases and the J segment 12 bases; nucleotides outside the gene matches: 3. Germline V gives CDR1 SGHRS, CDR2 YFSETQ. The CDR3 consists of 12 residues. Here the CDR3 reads CASSLARGWQFF. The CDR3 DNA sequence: TGCGCCAGCAGCTTGGCCAGGGGGTGGCAGTTCTTC.

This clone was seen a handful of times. DNA for the CDR3: TGTGCCGCGTCGGGGGGAGCCTACGAGCAGTACTTC. Translation: CAASGGAYEQYF. V gene TRBV6-5 combines with J gene TRBJ2-7; 7 nucleotides agree with TRBD2. Germline V gives CDR1 MNHEY, CDR2 SVGAGI. Trimming removed 11 bases from V and 2 bases from J; junction bases left unmatched: 6. CDR3 length: 12 residues.

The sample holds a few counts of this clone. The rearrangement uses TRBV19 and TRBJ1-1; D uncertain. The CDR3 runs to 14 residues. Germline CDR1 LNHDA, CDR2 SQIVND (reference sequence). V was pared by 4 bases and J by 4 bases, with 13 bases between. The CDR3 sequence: CASSKAFTGTEAFF. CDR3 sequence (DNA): TGTGCCAGTAGTAAAGCGTTCACTGGCACTGAAGCTTTCTTT.

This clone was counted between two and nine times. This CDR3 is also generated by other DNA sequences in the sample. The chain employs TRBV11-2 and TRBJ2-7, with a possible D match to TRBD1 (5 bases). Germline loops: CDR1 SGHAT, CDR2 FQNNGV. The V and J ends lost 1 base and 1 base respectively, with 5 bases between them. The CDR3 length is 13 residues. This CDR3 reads CASSLAGSYEQYF. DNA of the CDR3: TGTGCCAGCAGCTTAGCAGGGTCCTACGAGCAGTACTTC.

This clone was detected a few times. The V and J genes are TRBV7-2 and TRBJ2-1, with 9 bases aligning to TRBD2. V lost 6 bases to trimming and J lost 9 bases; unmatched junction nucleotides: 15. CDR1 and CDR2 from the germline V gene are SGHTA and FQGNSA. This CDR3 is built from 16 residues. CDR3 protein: CASSPYAWRGGSEQFF. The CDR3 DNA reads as TGTGCCAGCAGTCCATACGCCTGGCGGGGGGGCTCTGAGCAGTTCTTC.

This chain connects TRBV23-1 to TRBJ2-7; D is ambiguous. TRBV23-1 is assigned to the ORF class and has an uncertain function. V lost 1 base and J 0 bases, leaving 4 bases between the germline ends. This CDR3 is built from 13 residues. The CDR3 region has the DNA TGCGCCAGCAGTCAATGCGGCTCCTACGAGCAGTACTTC. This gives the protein CASSQCGSYEQYF.

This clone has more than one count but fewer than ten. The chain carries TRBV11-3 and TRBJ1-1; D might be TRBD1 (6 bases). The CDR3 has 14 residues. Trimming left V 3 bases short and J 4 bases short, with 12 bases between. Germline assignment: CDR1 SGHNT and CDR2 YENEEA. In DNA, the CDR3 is TGTGCCAGCAGCTTGGGGGGGCCAGGCACTGAAGCTTTCTTT. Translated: CASSLGGPGTEAFF.

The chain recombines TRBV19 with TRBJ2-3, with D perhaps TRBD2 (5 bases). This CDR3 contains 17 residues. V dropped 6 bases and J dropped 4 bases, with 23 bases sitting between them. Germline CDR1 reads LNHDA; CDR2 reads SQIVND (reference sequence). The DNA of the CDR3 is TGTGCCAGTAGGGATCGGGGTAACTCCGCACCCGCAGATACGCAGTATTTT. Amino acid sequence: CASRDRGNSAPADTQYF.

The DNA for the CDR3 is TGTGCCAGCAGCGTAGAAAGGACAGGGACAGATACGCAGTATTTT. Protein sequence: CASSVERTGTDTQYF. The chain recombines TRBV9 with TRBJ2-3; 8 positions match TRBD1. V shed 0 bases and J 3 bases; nucleotides not matched to a gene: 3. Germline V gives CDR1 SGDLS, CDR2 YYNGEE. The CDR3 sequence is 15 residues long.

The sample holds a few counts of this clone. CDR3: CASSTGQGRVWSLNEQFF. As DNA, the CDR3 is TGTGCCAGCAGCACGGGACAAGGCCGGGTCTGGTCCCTCAATGAGCAGTTCTTC. The chain couples TRBV21-1 to TRBJ2-1; the table's D gene call, TRBD1, was not cross checked with the DNA. TRBV21-1 is a recognized pseudogene. This CDR3 is 18 amino acids long.

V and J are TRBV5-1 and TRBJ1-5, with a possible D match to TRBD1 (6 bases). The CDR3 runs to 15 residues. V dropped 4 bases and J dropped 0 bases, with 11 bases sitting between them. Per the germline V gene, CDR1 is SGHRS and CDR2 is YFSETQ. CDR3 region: CASSLGGDSNQPQHF. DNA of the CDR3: TGCGCCAGCAGCCTAGGGGGAGATAGCAATCAGCCCCAGCATTTT. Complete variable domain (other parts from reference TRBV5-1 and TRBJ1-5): KAGVTQTPRYLIKTRGQQVTLSCSPISGHRSVSWYQQTPGQGLQFLFEYFSETQRNKGNFPGRFSGRQFSNSRSEMNVSTLELGDSALYLCASSLGGDSNQPQHFGDGTRLSIL.

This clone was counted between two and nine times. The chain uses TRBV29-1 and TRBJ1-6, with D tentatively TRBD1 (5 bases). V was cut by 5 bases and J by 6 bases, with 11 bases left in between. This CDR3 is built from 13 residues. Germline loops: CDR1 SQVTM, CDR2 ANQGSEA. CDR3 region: CSVRGSPNSPLHF. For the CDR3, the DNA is TGCAGCGTTCGGGGGAGTCCTAATTCACCCCTCCACTTT.

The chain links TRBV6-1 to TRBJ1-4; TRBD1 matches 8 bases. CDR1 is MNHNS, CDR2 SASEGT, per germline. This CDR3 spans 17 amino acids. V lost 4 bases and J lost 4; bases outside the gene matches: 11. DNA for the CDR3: TGTGCCAGCAGTGCTTTCCTGGGGGACAGGTTTAATGAAAAACTGTTTTTT. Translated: CASSAFLGDRFNEKLFF.

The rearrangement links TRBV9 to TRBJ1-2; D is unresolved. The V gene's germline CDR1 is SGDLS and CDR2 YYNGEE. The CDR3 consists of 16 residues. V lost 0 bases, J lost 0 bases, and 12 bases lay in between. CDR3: CASSVGHSRPNYGYTF. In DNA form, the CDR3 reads TGTGCCAGCAGCGTAGGTCACAGTCGCCCTAACTATGGCTACACCTTC.

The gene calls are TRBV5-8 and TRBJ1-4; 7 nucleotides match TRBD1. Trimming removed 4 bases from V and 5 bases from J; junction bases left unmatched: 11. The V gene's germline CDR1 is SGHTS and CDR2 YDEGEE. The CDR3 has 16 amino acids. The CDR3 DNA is TGTGCCAGCAGCGTCGGTGCCGGGACAGAAAATGAAAAACTGTTTTTT. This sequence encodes CASSVGAGTENEKLFF.

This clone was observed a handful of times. This CDR3 is CASSRLGTGPEAFF. The CDR3 DNA reads TGCGCCAGCAGCCGTTTAGGGACAGGGCCTGAAGCTTTCTTT. The chain combines TRBV4-1 with TRBJ1-1; 9 bases are shared with TRBD1. The junction had 6 bases not matched to a gene; V was cut back by 4 bases and J by 6 bases. Germline lookup yields CDR1 MGHRA and CDR2 YSYEKL. CDR3 size: 14 residues.

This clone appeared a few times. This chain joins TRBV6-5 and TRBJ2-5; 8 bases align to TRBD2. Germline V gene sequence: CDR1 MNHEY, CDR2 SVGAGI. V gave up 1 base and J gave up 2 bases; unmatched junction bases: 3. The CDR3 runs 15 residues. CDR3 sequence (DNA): TGTGCCAGCAGTTACTTCGGGGGGGGACAAGAGACCCAGTACTTC. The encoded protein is CASSYFGGGQETQYF.

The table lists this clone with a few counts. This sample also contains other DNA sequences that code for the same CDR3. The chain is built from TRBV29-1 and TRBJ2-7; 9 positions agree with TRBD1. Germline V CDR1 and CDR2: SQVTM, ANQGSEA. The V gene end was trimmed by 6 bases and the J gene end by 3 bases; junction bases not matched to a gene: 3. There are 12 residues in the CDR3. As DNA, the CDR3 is TGCAGCGTAGTGGGACAGGGCTACGAGCAGTACTTC. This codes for CSVVGQGYEQYF.

CDR3 sequence reads: CASSLTSGVVNEQFF. CDR3 nucleotide sequence: TGTGCCAGCAGCTTGACTAGCGGGGTGGTGAATGAGCAGTTCTTC. The rearrangement links TRBV9 to TRBJ2-1, with 11 bases aligning to TRBD2. With 4 bases clipped from V and 7 bases from J, the junction kept 7 bases outside the gene matches. This CDR3 contains 15 residues. Germline V CDR1 and CDR2: SGDLS, YYNGEE.

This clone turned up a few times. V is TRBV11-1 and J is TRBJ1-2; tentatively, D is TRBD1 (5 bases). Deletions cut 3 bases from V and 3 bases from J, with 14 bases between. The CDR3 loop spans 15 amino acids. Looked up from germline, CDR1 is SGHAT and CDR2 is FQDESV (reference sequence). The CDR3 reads CASSLISGPDYGYTF. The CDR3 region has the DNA TGTGCCAGCAGCTTGATTTCAGGGCCCGACTATGGCTACACCTTC.

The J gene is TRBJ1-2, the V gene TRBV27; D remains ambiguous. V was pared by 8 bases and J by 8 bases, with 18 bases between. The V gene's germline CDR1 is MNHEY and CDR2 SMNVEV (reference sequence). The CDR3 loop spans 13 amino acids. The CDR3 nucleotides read TGTGCCAGCTCCCGGGGATCCCACAGAGGCTACACCTTC. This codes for CASSRGSHRGYTF.